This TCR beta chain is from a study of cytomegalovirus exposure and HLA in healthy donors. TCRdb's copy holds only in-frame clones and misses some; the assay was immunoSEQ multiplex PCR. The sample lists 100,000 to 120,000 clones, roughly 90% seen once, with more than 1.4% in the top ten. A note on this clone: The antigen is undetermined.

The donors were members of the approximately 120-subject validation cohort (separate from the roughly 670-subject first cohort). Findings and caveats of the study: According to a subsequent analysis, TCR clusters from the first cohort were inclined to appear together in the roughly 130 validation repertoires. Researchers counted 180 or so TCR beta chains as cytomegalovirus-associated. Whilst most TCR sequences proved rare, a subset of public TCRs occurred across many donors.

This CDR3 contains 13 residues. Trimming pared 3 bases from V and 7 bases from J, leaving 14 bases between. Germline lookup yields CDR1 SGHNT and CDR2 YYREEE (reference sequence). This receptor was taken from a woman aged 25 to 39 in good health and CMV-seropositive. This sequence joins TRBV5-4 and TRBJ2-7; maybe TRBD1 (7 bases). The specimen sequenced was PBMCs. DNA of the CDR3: TGTGCCAGCAGCTCTCCACAGGGGAGGGAGCAGTACTTC. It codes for CASSSPQGREQYF.